This TCR beta chain comes out of a study of neurological immune-mediated disorders. Overall study context: Of the approximately 35 patients who had multiple sclerosis, some 30 had the relapsing-remitting form and 3 had the secondary progressive form.

A single record per CDR3 protein comes from TCRdb applying MiXCR to the 5' RACE reads. This sample has 80,000 to 85,000 distinct CDR3 sequences; 2.6% occur once, and the top ten carry 1.1%. This clonotype was seen many times. CDR1 is SQVTM, CDR2 ANQGSEA, per germline. Unmatched junction bases numbered 4, after V lost 7 bases and J lost 1 base. This CDR3 is 13 amino acids long. The chain recombines TRBV29-1 with TRBJ1-1; 9 bases align to TRBD1. This sequence was found in a woman in her twenties or thirties with multiple sclerosis. The sequencing sample was made of PBMCs. The CDR3 nucleotides read TGCAGCGGCCACAGGGGGCGGAACACTGAAGCTTTCTTT. It is translated as CSGHRGRNTEAFF.